What follows are 19 T cell receptor beta chains derived from one specimen sequenced in a study of glioma-infiltrating T cells. Amplification of TCR alpha and beta CDR3 regions from RNA used iRepertoire nested multiplex PCR. TCRdb called the multiplex PCR reads again in MiXCR, with one record for every CDR3 protein. The sample includes roughly 100,000 distinct CDR3 sequences, around 31% of them seen just once. What was sequenced was glioma tissue, nonneoplastic brain tissue, or PBMCs (not recorded which). Receptors originate from a human donor with low-grade glioma or glioblastoma, undergoing nonglioma brain surgery, or in good health (not recorded which).

At least ten counts were recorded for this clonotype. The CDR3 spells CASSYPRWTEAFF. CDR3 nucleotide sequence: TGTGCCAGCAGTTACCCGAGGTGGACTGAAGCTTTCTTT. The V call is TRBV6-2 or TRBV6-3, the J call TRBJ1-1, with D uncertain. CDR3 length: 13 amino acids. V dropped 2 bases and J dropped 5 bases, with 9 bases sitting between them. Germline V gene sequence: CDR1 MNHEY, CDR2 SVGEGT.

This clonotype was seen only a few times. The V call is TRBV10-3, the J call TRBJ2-5, with 9 bases that match TRBD1. The CDR3 is 14 amino acids. The germline V gene encodes CDR1 ENHRY and CDR2 SYGVKD. With 11 bases clipped from V and 1 base from J, the junction kept 8 bases outside the gene matches. CDR3 nucleotides: TGTGCCGCCGGCTACAGGGGGCTCCAAGAGACCCAGTACTTC. Protein sequence: CAAGYRGLQETQYF.

This clonotype was counted between two and nine times. The genes are TRBV19 and TRBJ1-4; 10 nucleotides match TRBD1. J gave up 8 bases and V 10 bases, and 10 bases lay outside the gene matches. The CDR3 consists of 14 residues. The germline gives CDR1 LNHDA, CDR2 SQIVND (reference sequence). The CDR3 DNA reads as TGTGCCACCTGGGACAGGGGAGGGTCGGAAAAACTGTTTTTT. Its protein product is CATWDRGGSEKLFF.

The rearrangement uses TRBV7-3 and TRBJ2-6; D possibly uses TRBD1 or TRBD2 (5 bases each). The length of the CDR3 is 16 residues. The germline V gene encodes CDR1 SGHTA and CDR2 FQGTGA. Trimming shortened V by 5 bases and J by 1 base, and 12 bases separated the two germline ends. The CDR3 loop is CASSRGGGSGANVLTF. The CDR3 DNA sequence: TGTGCCAGCAGCCGCGGTGGGGGATCTGGGGCCAACGTCCTGACTTTC.

Regarding this clonotype: It may be a read error: a sequence one base away is much more abundant. This chain uses TRBV19 with TRBJ2-3, with D uncertain. Per germline, CDR1 LNHDA and CDR2 SQIVND (reference sequence). The CDR3 totals 12 residues. V dropped 3 bases and J dropped 7 bases, with 8 bases sitting between them. Here the CDR3 DNA reads TGTGCCAGTAGTATCGGGTTTCATACGCAGTATTTT. It yields the protein CASSIGFHTQYF.

Regarding this clonotype: It may be a read error: a sequence one base away is much more abundant. The chain employs TRBV6-1 and TRBJ2-1; D not certain. This CDR3 spans 13 amino acids. CDR1 MNHNS and CDR2 SASEGT come from the germline V gene. The CDR3 is CASGAPTYNEKFF. CDR3 coding DNA: TGTGCCAGCGGTGCCCCCACGTACAATGAGAAGTTCTTC.

Regarding this clonotype: A single base separates this from a much larger clone, so it may be a read error. The chain carries TRBV7-2 and TRBJ2-3; 7 nucleotides line up with TRBD1. Germline lookup yields CDR1 SGHTA and CDR2 FQGNSA. CDR3 length: 13 amino acids. Unmatched junction bases numbered 4, after V lost 5 bases and J lost 5 bases. The CDR3 nucleotides read TGTGCCAGCAGCCAGGGGGAACAAGATACGCAGTATTTT. It is translated as CASSQGEQDTQYF.

In this sample, this clonotype turned up many times. The chain is built from TRBV12-3 or TRBV12-4 and TRBJ2-2; 10 bases fit TRBD1. This CDR3 spans 16 amino acids. Trimming cost V 6 bases and J 4 bases; bases outside gene matches: 8. The chain's CDR3 is CASRNWGQGSTGELFF. The CDR3 DNA follows: TGTGCCAGCAGGAATTGGGGACAGGGGAGCACCGGGGAGCTGTTTTTT.

This clonotype appeared many times. This rearrangement joins TRBV7-9 to TRBJ1-1; D is undetermined. CDR1 is SEHNR and CDR2 is FQNEAQ in the germline V gene (reference sequence). V was clipped by 1 base and J by 2 bases, with 8 bases between them. The CDR3 sequence is 14 residues long. The CDR3 region has the DNA TGTGCCAGCAGCTTAGAATTCCGCAACACTGAAGCTTTCTTT. Amino acids: CASSLEFRNTEAFF.

The chain has TRBV3-1 and TRBJ1-6, with D tentatively TRBD1 (6 bases). V was cut by 3 bases and J by 7 bases, with 10 bases left in between. Germline V lookup: CDR1 LGHDT, CDR2 YNNKEL (reference sequence). This CDR3 comprises 14 residues. This CDR3 reads CASSHRGRNSPLHF. The DNA of the CDR3 is TGTGCCAGCAGCCATCGGGGGCGCAATTCACCCCTCCACTTT. Full variable domain (rest looked up from reference TRBV3-1 and TRBJ1-6): DTAVSQTPKYLVTQMGNDKSIKCEQNLGHDTMYWYKQDSKKFLKIMFSYNNKELIINETVPNRFSPKSPDKAHLNLHINSLELGDSAVYFCASSHRGRNSPLHFGNGTRLTVT.

Note on this clonotype: Given a much more abundant clone one base away, this may be a read error. The V gene is TRBV6-9, the J gene TRBJ2-7; no definite D call. CDR1 and CDR2 from the germline V gene are MNHGY and SVAAGI. V was shortened by 5 bases and J by 7 bases, with 9 bases between the two germline ends. The CDR3 sequence is 11 residues long. CDR3 in amino acids: CASSHLDEQYF. The CDR3, as DNA: TGTGCCAGCAGTCATCTAGATGAGCAGTACTTC.

This clonotype was recorded once. This may stem from a read error, because a much larger clone lies one nucleotide away. The chain couples TRBV3-1 to TRBJ1-2; the match to TRBD1 covers 7 bases. The CDR3 totals 16 residues. Germline trimming cut 2 bases from V and 4 bases from J; bases unmatched to any gene: 10. CDR1 and CDR2 (germline): LGHDT, YNNKEL (reference sequence). CDR3 protein: CASSQSLQGRIYGYTF. In DNA, the CDR3 is TGTGCCAGCAGCCAATCCCTACAGGGGCGCATCTATGGCTACACCTTC.

The chain has TRBV7-9 and TRBJ2-7, with D possibly being TRBD2 (5 bases). CDR1 is SEHNR, CDR2 FQNEAQ, per germline (reference sequence). The CDR3 extends over 17 amino acids. Trimming took 0 bases from V and 0 from J, leaving 15 bases between them. The CDR3 is CASSLAFSGLSSYEQYF. DNA of the CDR3: TGTGCCAGCAGCTTAGCGTTCAGCGGCCTTAGCTCCTACGAGCAGTACTTC.

A word on this clonotype: This may arise from a read error, as a much more abundant clone is one base away. Without the conserved terminal phenylalanine or tryptophan, this CDR3 likely stems from a read error. The chain couples TRBV11-1 to TRBJ2-1; D is unclear. This CDR3 has 11 amino acids. The V gene lost 5 bases and the J gene lost 5 bases, with 4 bases spanning the gap. From germline, CDR1 is SGHAT and CDR2 FQDESV (reference sequence). DNA of the CDR3: TGTGCCAGCAGCCTAAACAATGAGCAGTTCCTC. It yields the protein CASSLNNEQFL.

This clonotype was detected ten times or more. This sequence joins TRBV6-1 and TRBJ2-7, with D possibly being TRBD2 (5 bases). Germline CDR1 is MNHNS and CDR2 is SASEGT. Trimming stripped 7 bases from V and 3 bases from J, with 10 bases between. The length of the CDR3 is 12 residues. The CDR3 nucleotides read TGTGCCAGCAAAGGTGGGAGCTACGAGCAGTACTTC. This gives the protein CASKGGSYEQYF.

To note about this clonotype: A clone one base away is much larger, so this may be a read error. The chain carries TRBV7-7 and TRBJ1-3, with 8 bases lining up with TRBD1. The germline V gene has CDR1 SSHAT and CDR2 FNYEAQ (reference sequence). CDR3 size: 13 residues. The CDR3 loop is CDSSEGAGTGIYF. In DNA, the CDR3 is TGTGATAGCAGCGAAGGGGCCGGGACAGGCATATATTTT.

The CDR3 region has the DNA TGTGCCATCGGGCCGGAAGACCCATCCTACGAGCAGTACTTC. This gives the protein CAIGPEDPSYEQYF. V is TRBV10-3 and J is TRBJ2-7; the D is unclear. Trimming took 8 bases from V and 1 from J, leaving 15 bases between them. Germline V gene sequence: CDR1 ENHRY, CDR2 SYGVKD. CDR3 length equals 14 residues.

This clonotype was counted ten times or more. The CDR3 nucleotides are TGTGCCAGCAGCTTAACACTAGCGGGAGATACGCAGTATTTT. Translating gives CASSLTLAGDTQYF. V usage is TRBV7-2 and J usage is TRBJ2-3; 9 bases line up with TRBD2. This CDR3 region has 14 residues. V was pared by 2 bases and J by 5 bases, with 2 bases of the junction left unmatched. The V gene's germline CDR1 is SGHTA and CDR2 FQGNSA.

Comments on this clonotype: This could be a read error, since a much larger clone is one nucleotide away. The genes are TRBV7-2 and TRBJ2-5; D possibly corresponds to TRBD2 (6 bases). CDR3 length: 16 amino acids. Germline V gene lookup returns CDR1 SGHTA and CDR2 FQGNSA. The CDR3 bases are TGTGCCAGCAGCTTACTTATGCGGGACCTACAAGAGACCCACTACTTC. It specifies CASSLLMRDLQETHYF.